The rows below give T cell receptor beta chains drawn from one sample of a study of response to subunit inactivated influenza vaccine. TCRdb ran MiXCR on the RT-PCR reads and lists one entry per CDR3 protein. The data show roughly 630,000 distinct CDR3 sequences, around 13% seen once. The specimen comprised PBMCs from blood, sampled 14 to 15 days before vaccination. All receptors come from a man aged 50 or older who received an inactivated influenza vaccine. Both conserved end residues are part of each CDR3. Fields, in order: CDR3 protein, J gene, V gene, D gene. A D gene is named only where the DNA matches it firmly.

cdr3_aa: CASSLVFQNGRLGNEQFF
j_call: TRBJ2-1
v_call: TRBV11-2
d_call: -

cdr3_aa: CSAEGRLTDTQYF
j_call: TRBJ2-3
v_call: TRBV29-1
d_call: -

cdr3_aa: CASSPYTRGNTEAFF
j_call: TRBJ1-1
v_call: TRBV7-9
d_call: -

cdr3_aa: CSASTGTPSYNEQFF
j_call: TRBJ2-1
v_call: TRBV20-1
d_call: -

cdr3_aa: CASSPFGGQGARNTGELFF
j_call: TRBJ2-2
v_call: TRBV9
d_call: TRBD1

cdr3_aa: CASSVVGGEAFF
j_call: TRBJ1-1
v_call: TRBV9
d_call: -

cdr3_aa: CASSPLGAADTQYF
j_call: TRBJ2-3
v_call: TRBV7-3
d_call: -

cdr3_aa: CASSPQAGVHNEQFF
j_call: TRBJ2-1
v_call: TRBV6-2/TRBV6-3
d_call: TRBD2

cdr3_aa: CATVSWDRLDF
j_call: TRBJ2-5
v_call: TRBV6-5
d_call: TRBD1

cdr3_aa: CASSQRWEGVEQYF
j_call: TRBJ2-7
v_call: TRBV4-1
d_call: TRBD2

cdr3_aa: CASSLATGTAWRADTQYF
j_call: TRBJ2-3
v_call: TRBV12-3/TRBV12-4
d_call: -

cdr3_aa: CASSYGTGVNQPQHF
j_call: TRBJ1-5
v_call: TRBV6-2/TRBV6-3
d_call: TRBD1

cdr3_aa: CASSIRALSNTGELFF
j_call: TRBJ2-2
v_call: TRBV19
d_call: -

cdr3_aa: CASSESGADNVLTF
j_call: TRBJ2-6
v_call: TRBV25-1
d_call: -

cdr3_aa: CASSVAGEEPDTQYF
j_call: TRBJ2-3
v_call: TRBV9
d_call: -

cdr3_aa: CSARQGLGRGETQYF
j_call: TRBJ2-5
v_call: TRBV20-1
d_call: -

cdr3_aa: CASGFRGLQETQYF
j_call: TRBJ2-5
v_call: TRBV6-1
d_call: -

cdr3_aa: CASGFLKATNEKLFF
j_call: TRBJ1-4
v_call: TRBV12-5
d_call: -

cdr3_aa: CSARAWQGGGVNYGYTF
j_call: TRBJ1-2
v_call: TRBV20-1
d_call: -

cdr3_aa: CSAHAGTGGPTTQYF
j_call: TRBJ2-5
v_call: TRBV20-1
d_call: TRBD1

cdr3_aa: CSARAGGGRTDTQYF
j_call: TRBJ2-3
v_call: TRBV20-1
d_call: TRBD2

cdr3_aa: CAWSWQRKGKLFF
j_call: TRBJ1-4
v_call: TRBV30
d_call: -

cdr3_aa: CASSATGGRTEAFF
j_call: TRBJ1-1
v_call: TRBV12-3/TRBV12-4
d_call: TRBD1

cdr3_aa: CASSPGPFRDEQFF
j_call: TRBJ2-1
v_call: TRBV7-6
d_call: -

cdr3_aa: CAWSGRQLLMSYEQYF
j_call: TRBJ2-7
v_call: TRBV30
d_call: -

cdr3_aa: CASSLVGRGVSETQYF
j_call: TRBJ2-5
v_call: TRBV5-1
d_call: TRBD2

cdr3_aa: CSARLTRRIISYEQYF
j_call: TRBJ2-7
v_call: TRBV20-1
d_call: -

cdr3_aa: CSAPAGRGAYEQYF
j_call: TRBJ2-7
v_call: TRBV20-1
d_call: -

cdr3_aa: CASSSSGRDYNEQFF
j_call: TRBJ2-1
v_call: TRBV5-1
d_call: TRBD2

cdr3_aa: CASSVGRTGNTGELFF
j_call: TRBJ2-2
v_call: TRBV5-1
d_call: TRBD1

cdr3_aa: CASSLFGGASSYNEQFF
j_call: TRBJ2-1
v_call: TRBV12-3/TRBV12-4
d_call: TRBD2

cdr3_aa: CAWSTLRGLGETQYF
j_call: TRBJ2-5
v_call: TRBV30
d_call: -

cdr3_aa: CASSFGWDPTYEQYF
j_call: TRBJ2-7
v_call: TRBV11-2
d_call: -

cdr3_aa: CASSSTSGYYEQYF
j_call: TRBJ2-7
v_call: TRBV5-1
d_call: TRBD2

cdr3_aa: CASRGEGLAGVYEQYF
j_call: TRBJ2-7
v_call: TRBV28
d_call: TRBD2

cdr3_aa: CASSLGASDHEQFF
j_call: TRBJ2-1
v_call: TRBV12-3/TRBV12-4
d_call: -

cdr3_aa: CASSLYGLTHTNNEQFF
j_call: TRBJ2-1
v_call: TRBV5-1
d_call: -

cdr3_aa: CASSQVARVSPLHF
j_call: TRBJ1-6
v_call: TRBV4-1
d_call: -

cdr3_aa: CASTSGLERGDGDTGELFF
j_call: TRBJ2-2
v_call: TRBV11-2
d_call: TRBD2

cdr3_aa: CSVGEHEQYF
j_call: TRBJ2-7
v_call: TRBV29-1
d_call: -

cdr3_aa: CASSTSTSGSYEQYF
j_call: TRBJ2-7
v_call: TRBV5-1
d_call: TRBD2

cdr3_aa: CASSSVQRGPTGELFF
j_call: TRBJ2-2
v_call: TRBV6-5
d_call: TRBD2

cdr3_aa: CSVGRDYGYTF
j_call: TRBJ1-2
v_call: TRBV29-1
d_call: -

cdr3_aa: CASRRIAGGPADTQYF
j_call: TRBJ2-3
v_call: TRBV7-2
d_call: TRBD2

cdr3_aa: CAISGGQANTYGYTF
j_call: TRBJ1-2
v_call: TRBV10-3
d_call: TRBD1

cdr3_aa: CASTPSGGEATEAFF
j_call: TRBJ1-1
v_call: TRBV7-9
d_call: -

cdr3_aa: CASSFGLYGYTF
j_call: TRBJ1-2
v_call: TRBV11-2
d_call: -

cdr3_aa: CASSTGPEKGEKLFF
j_call: TRBJ1-4
v_call: TRBV7-2
d_call: -

cdr3_aa: CASRPPGLAGGLLQFF
j_call: TRBJ2-1
v_call: TRBV6-2/TRBV6-3
d_call: TRBD2

cdr3_aa: CASRPGTGGHGELFF
j_call: TRBJ2-2
v_call: TRBV6-2/TRBV6-3
d_call: TRBD1

cdr3_aa: CASRGRDRTADTQYF
j_call: TRBJ2-3
v_call: TRBV19
d_call: -

cdr3_aa: CASSLQGNYGYTF
j_call: TRBJ1-2
v_call: TRBV28
d_call: -

cdr3_aa: CSVGGVADTQYF
j_call: TRBJ2-3
v_call: TRBV29-1
d_call: TRBD2

cdr3_aa: CASSYGGRETQYF
j_call: TRBJ2-5
v_call: TRBV6-6
d_call: -

cdr3_aa: CASSFQRTGNTEAFF
j_call: TRBJ1-1
v_call: TRBV6-1
d_call: -